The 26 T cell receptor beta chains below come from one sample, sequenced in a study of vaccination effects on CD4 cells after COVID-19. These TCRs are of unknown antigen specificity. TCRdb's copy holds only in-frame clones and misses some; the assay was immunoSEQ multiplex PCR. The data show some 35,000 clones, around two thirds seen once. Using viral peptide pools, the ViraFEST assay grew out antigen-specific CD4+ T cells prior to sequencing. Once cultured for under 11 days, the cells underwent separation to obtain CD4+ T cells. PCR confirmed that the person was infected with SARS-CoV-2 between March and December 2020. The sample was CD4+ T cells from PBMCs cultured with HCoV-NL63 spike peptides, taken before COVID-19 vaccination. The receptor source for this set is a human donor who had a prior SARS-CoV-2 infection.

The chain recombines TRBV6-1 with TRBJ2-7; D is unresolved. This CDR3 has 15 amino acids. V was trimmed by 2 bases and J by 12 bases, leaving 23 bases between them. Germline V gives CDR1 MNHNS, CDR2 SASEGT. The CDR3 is CASSEFNSPTYEMYF. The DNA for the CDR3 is TGTGCCAGCAGTGAATTTAACAGCCCCACCTACGAGATGTACTTC.

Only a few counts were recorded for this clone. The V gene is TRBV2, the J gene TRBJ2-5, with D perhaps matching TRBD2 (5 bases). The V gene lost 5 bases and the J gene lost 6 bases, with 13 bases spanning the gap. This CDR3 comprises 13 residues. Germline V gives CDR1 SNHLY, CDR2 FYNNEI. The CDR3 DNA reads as TGTGCCAGCAGTACCTCGGCCGGGAAGACCCAGTACTTC. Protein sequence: CASSTSAGKTQYF.

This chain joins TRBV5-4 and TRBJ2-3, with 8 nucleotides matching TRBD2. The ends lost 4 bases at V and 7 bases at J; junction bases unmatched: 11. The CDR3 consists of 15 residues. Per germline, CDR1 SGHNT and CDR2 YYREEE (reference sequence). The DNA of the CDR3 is TGTGCCAGCAGCCCGGGGGGGGAATCTAGCTATACGCAGTATTTT. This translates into CASSPGGESSYTQYF. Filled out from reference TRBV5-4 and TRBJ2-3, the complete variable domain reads ETGVTQSPTHLIKTRGQQVTLRCSSQSGHNTVSWYQQALGQGPQFIFQYYREEENGRGNFPPRFSGLQFPNYSSELNVNALELDDSALYLCASSPGGESSYTQYFGPGTRLTVL.

The CDR3: CASSMGTGFMDYGYTF. In DNA, the CDR3 is TGTGCCAGCAGCATGGGGACAGGGTTTATGGACTATGGCTACACCTTC. The chain joins TRBV7-9 to TRBJ1-2; TRBD1 aligns across 9 bases. V lost 5 bases, J lost 3 bases, and 10 bases stayed unmatched. Germline assignment: CDR1 SEHNR and CDR2 FQNEAQ (reference sequence). This CDR3 comprises 16 residues.

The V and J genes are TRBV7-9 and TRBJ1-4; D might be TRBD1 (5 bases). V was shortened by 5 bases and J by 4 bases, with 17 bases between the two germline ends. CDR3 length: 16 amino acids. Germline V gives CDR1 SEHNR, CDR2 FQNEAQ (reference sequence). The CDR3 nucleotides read TGTGCCAGCAGCGCTTTGGCGGGGGGAGATAATGAAAAACTGTTTTTT. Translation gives CASSALAGGDNEKLFF.

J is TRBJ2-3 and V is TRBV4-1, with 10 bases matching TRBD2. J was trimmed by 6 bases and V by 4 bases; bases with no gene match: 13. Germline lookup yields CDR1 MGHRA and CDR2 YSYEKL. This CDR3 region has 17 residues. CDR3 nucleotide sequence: TGCGCCAGCAGCCGAGAAGACGCACTAGCGGGGAGGGATACGCAGTATTTT. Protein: CASSREDALAGRDTQYF.

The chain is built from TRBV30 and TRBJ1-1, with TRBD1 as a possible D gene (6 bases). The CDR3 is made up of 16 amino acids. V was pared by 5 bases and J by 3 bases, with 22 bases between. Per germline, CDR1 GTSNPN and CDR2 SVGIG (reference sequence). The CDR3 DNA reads TGTGCCTGGGGCCGGGGAGGGGGTATGACGGACACTGAAGCTTTCTTT. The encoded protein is CAWGRGGGMTDTEAFF.

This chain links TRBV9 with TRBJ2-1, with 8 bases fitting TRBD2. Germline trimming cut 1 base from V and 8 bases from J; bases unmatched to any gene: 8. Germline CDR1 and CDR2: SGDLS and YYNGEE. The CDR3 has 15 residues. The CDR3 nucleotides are TGTGCCAGCAGCGTATCGGCGGGAGGCCAGGATGAGCAGTTCTTC. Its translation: CASSVSAGGQDEQFF.

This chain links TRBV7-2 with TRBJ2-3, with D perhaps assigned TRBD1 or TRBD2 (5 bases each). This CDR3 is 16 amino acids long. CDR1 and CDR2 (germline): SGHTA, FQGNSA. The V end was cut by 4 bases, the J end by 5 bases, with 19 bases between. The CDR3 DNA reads TGTGCCAGCAGCTCCACGGCCGGGGCGATGGTAGATACGCAGTATTTT. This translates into CASSSTAGAMVDTQYF. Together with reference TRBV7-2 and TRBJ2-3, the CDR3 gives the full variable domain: GAGVSQSPSNKVTEKGKDVELRCDPISGHTALYWYRQSLGQGLEFLIYFQGNSAPDKSGLPSDRFSAERTGGSVSTLTIQRTQQEDSAVYLCASSSTAGAMVDTQYFGPGTRLTVL.

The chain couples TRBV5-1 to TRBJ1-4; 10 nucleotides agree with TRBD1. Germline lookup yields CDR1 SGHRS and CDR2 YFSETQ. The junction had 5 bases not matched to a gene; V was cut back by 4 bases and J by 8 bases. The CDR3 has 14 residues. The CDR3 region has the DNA TGCGCCAGCAGCGAGGGACAGGGGCACGAAAAACTGTTTTTT. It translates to CASSEGQGHEKLFF.

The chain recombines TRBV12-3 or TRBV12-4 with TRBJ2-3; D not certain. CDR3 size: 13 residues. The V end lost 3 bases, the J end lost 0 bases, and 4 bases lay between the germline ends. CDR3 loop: CASSLLSTDTQYF. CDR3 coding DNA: TGTGCCAGCAGTTTGCTAAGCACAGATACGCAGTATTTT.

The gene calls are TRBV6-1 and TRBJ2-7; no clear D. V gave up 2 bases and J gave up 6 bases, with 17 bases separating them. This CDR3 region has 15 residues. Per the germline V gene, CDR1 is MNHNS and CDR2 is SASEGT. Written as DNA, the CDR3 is TGTGCCAGCAGTGAAACGTCCGACCCCCGCCTCGAGCAGTACTTC. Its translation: CASSETSDPRLEQYF.

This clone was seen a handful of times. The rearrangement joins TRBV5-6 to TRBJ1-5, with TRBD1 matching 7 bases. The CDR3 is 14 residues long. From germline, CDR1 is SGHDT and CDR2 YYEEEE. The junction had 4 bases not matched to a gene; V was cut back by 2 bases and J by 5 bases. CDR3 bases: TGTGCCAGCAGCTTCCGACAGGGTGATCAGCCCCAGCATTTT. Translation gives CASSFRQGDQPQHF.

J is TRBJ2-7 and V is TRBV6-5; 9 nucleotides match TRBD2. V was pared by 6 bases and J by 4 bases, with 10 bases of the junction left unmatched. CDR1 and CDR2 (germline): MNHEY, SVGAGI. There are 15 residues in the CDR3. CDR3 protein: CASSKSGLARYEQYF. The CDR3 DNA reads TGTGCCAGCAGCAAGAGTGGACTAGCGAGGTACGAGCAGTACTTC.

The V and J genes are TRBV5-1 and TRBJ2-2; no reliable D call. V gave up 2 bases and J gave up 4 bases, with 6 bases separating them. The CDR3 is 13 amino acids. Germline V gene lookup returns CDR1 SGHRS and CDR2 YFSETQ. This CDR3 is CASSFDFTGELFF. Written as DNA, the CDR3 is TGCGCCAGCAGCTTTGACTTCACCGGGGAGCTGTTTTTT.

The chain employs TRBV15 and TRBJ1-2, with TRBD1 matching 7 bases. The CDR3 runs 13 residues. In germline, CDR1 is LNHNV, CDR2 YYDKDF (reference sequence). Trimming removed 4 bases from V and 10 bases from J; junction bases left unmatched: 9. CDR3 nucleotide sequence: TGTGCCACCAGCAACAGGGGACAGAACCACTACACCTTC. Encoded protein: CATSNRGQNHYTF.

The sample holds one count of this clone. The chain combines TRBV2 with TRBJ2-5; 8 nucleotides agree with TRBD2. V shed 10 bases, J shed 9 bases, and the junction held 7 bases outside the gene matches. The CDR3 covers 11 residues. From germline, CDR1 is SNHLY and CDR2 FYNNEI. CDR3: CATRGEEAQYF. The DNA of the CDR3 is TGTGCCACGCGGGGGGAAGAAGCCCAGTACTTC.

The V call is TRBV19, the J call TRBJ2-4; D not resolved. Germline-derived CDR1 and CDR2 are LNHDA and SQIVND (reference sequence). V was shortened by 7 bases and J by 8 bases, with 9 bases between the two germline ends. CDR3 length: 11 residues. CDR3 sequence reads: CASIPSDIQYF. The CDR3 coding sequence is TGTGCCAGTATTCCGTCGGACATTCAGTACTTC.

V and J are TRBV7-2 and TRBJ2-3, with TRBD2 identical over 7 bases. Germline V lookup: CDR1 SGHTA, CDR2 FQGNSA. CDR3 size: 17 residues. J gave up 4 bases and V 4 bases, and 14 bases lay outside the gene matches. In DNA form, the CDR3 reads TGTGCCAGCAGCTCCCGCGGCGGGAGCGCCGGATCAGATACGCAGTATTTT. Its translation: CASSSRGGSAGSDTQYF.

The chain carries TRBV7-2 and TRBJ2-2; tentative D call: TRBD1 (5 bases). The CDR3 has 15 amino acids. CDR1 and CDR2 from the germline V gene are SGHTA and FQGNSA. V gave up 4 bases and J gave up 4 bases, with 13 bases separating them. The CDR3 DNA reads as TGTGCCAGCAGCTCCCAGGGTTGGGGCACCGGGGAGCTGTTTTTT. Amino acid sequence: CASSSQGWGTGELFF.

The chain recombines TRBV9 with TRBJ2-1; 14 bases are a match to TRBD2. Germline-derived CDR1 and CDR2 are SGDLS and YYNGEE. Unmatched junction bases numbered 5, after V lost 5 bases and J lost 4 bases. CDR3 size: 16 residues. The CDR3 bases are TGTGCCAGCAGTACGACTAGCGGGAGGGGGTACAATGAGCAGTTCTTC. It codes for CASSTTSGRGYNEQFF.

CDR3 nucleotides: TGTGCCAGCAGCACGGGACGGATTAATGAAAAACTGTTTTTT. Encoded protein: CASSTGRINEKLFF. The chain employs TRBV7-9 and TRBJ1-4; a weak D match, TRBD1 (5 bases). CDR3 size: 14 residues. The germline V gene encodes CDR1 SEHNR and CDR2 FQNEAQ (reference sequence). V was cut by 5 bases and J by 4 bases, with 11 bases left in between.

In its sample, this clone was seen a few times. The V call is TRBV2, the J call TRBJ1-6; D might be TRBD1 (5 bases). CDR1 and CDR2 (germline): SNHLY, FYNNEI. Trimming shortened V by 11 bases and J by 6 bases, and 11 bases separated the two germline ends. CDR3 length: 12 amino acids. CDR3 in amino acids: CAGQGANSPLHF. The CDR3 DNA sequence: TGTGCCGGCCAAGGGGCTAATTCACCCCTCCACTTT.

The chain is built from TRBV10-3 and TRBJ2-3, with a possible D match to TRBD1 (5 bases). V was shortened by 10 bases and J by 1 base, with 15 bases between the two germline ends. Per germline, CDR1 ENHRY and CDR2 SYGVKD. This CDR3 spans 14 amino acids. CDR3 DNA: TGTGCCACCAGGACACCACCCGGCACAGATACGCAGTATTTT. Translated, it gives CATRTPPGTDTQYF.

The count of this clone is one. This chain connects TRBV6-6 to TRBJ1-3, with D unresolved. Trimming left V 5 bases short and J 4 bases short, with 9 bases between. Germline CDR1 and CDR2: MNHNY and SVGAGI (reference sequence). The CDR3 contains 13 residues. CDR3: CASSPRGGNTIYF. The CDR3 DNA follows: TGTGCCAGCAGTCCGAGAGGAGGAAACACCATATATTTT.

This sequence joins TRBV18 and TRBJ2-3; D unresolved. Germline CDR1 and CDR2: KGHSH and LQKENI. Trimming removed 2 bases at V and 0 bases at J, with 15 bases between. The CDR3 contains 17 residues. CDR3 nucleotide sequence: TGTGCCAGCTCACCATTGAACTCTGGCGCTAGCACAGATACGCAGTATTTT. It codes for CASSPLNSGASTDTQYF.